Each of the 8 T cell receptor beta chains below was sequenced from the same sample in a study of T-cell reconstitution after alpha-beta-depleted transplantation in children. Unique molecular identifiers were built into the TCRbeta library. MiXCR was run by TCRdb on the PCR reads, yielding one entry per CDR3 protein. The sample carries some 840,000 distinct CDR3 sequences, 15% to 20% recorded once. Sequencing was performed on PBMCs, mostly from graft donor cells, taken 360 days after TCRalphabeta/CD19-depleted stem cell transplant. Every receptor here comes from a male patient under 18 who had a stem cell transplant for acute lymphoblastic leukemia, so the T cells may come from the graft donor.

This clonotype was counted a single time. This may be a read error, as it is one base from a much larger clone. This rearrangement joins TRBV6-5 to TRBJ2-1; TRBD2 aligns across 11 bases. The CDR3 extends over 13 amino acids. Germline loops: CDR1 MNHEY, CDR2 SVGAGI. The CDR3 spells CASSYLLAGEQVF. CDR3 sequence (DNA): TGTGCCAGCAGTTACTTACTAGCGGGAGAGCAGGTCTTC.

This chain links TRBV20-1 with TRBJ1-5; TRBD1 matches 7 bases. The V and J ends lost 5 bases and 2 bases, in that order; junction bases with no gene match: 9. CDR1 is DFQATT, CDR2 SNEGSKA, per germline (reference sequence). The CDR3 runs to 15 residues. CDR3 sequence reads: CSAGFGQGGNQPQHF. The CDR3 nucleotides read TGCAGTGCTGGTTTTGGGCAGGGGGGCAATCAGCCCCAGCATTTT.

This chain uses TRBV5-1 with TRBJ1-1, with 9 bases matching TRBD1. The germline gives CDR1 SGHRS, CDR2 YFSETQ. This CDR3 is 17 amino acids long. Losses at the gene ends were 1 base for V and 0 bases for J; bases not matched to a gene: 7. CDR3 residues: CASSLPRDRALNTEAFF. In nucleotides, the CDR3 is TGCGCCAGCAGCTTGCCCCGGGACAGGGCACTGAACACTGAAGCTTTCTTT.

This clonotype was seen more than once but under ten times. CDR3 nucleotide sequence: TGCGCCAGCAGCCCGACCTTAGCGGGGGTCTCCTACGAGCAGTACTTC. This codes for CASSPTLAGVSYEQYF. The genes are TRBV4-1 and TRBJ2-7; 9 bases match TRBD2. The CDR3 length is 16 residues. The V segment lost 4 bases and the J segment 0 bases; nucleotides outside the gene matches: 7. Germline lookup yields CDR1 MGHRA and CDR2 YSYEKL.

This clonotype was counted many times. This chain joins TRBV5-5 and TRBJ1-2; D perhaps matches TRBD1 (5 bases). Germline V gene data show CDR1 as SGHKS and CDR2 as YYEKEE (reference sequence). The CDR3 is 14 residues long. Trimming took off 8 bases at V and 8 bases at J, with 22 bases between the two ends. CDR3 loop: CASLPGWQGGGYTF. For the CDR3, the DNA is TGTGCCAGTCTGCCCGGGTGGCAGGGTGGCGGCTACACCTTC.

CDR3 protein: CASSFGGSAAGEQYF. DNA for the CDR3: TGTGCCAGCAGCTTCGGCGGGAGCGCCGCTGGCGAGCAGTACTTC. V usage is TRBV5-6 and J usage is TRBJ2-7; 7 bases are shared with TRBD2. V shed 2 bases and J 6 bases; nucleotides not matched to a gene: 11. The CDR3 is 15 amino acids. Germline CDR1 is SGHDT and CDR2 is YYEEEE.

This clonotype has a handful of counts. The chain uses TRBV9 and TRBJ2-5, with 16 bases fitting TRBD2. The CDR3 length is 18 residues. Germline values: CDR1 SGDLS, CDR2 YYNGEE. The V segment lost 4 bases and the J segment 0 bases; nucleotides outside the gene matches: 6. The CDR3 region is CASSKGLAGGRYQETQYF. Written as DNA, the CDR3 is TGTGCCAGCAGCAAGGGACTAGCGGGAGGGCGGTACCAAGAGACCCAGTACTTC.

This clonotype was detected only a few times. The V gene is TRBV24-1, the J gene TRBJ2-2; a weak D match, TRBD2 (6 bases). Germline lookup yields CDR1 KGHDR and CDR2 SFDVKD. V was trimmed by 2 bases and J by 3 bases, leaving 9 bases between them. The CDR3 spans 15 residues. CDR3 DNA: TGTGCCACCAGTGATTCGGGAGTTTACACCGGGGAGCTGTTTTTT. This sequence encodes CATSDSGVYTGELFF.